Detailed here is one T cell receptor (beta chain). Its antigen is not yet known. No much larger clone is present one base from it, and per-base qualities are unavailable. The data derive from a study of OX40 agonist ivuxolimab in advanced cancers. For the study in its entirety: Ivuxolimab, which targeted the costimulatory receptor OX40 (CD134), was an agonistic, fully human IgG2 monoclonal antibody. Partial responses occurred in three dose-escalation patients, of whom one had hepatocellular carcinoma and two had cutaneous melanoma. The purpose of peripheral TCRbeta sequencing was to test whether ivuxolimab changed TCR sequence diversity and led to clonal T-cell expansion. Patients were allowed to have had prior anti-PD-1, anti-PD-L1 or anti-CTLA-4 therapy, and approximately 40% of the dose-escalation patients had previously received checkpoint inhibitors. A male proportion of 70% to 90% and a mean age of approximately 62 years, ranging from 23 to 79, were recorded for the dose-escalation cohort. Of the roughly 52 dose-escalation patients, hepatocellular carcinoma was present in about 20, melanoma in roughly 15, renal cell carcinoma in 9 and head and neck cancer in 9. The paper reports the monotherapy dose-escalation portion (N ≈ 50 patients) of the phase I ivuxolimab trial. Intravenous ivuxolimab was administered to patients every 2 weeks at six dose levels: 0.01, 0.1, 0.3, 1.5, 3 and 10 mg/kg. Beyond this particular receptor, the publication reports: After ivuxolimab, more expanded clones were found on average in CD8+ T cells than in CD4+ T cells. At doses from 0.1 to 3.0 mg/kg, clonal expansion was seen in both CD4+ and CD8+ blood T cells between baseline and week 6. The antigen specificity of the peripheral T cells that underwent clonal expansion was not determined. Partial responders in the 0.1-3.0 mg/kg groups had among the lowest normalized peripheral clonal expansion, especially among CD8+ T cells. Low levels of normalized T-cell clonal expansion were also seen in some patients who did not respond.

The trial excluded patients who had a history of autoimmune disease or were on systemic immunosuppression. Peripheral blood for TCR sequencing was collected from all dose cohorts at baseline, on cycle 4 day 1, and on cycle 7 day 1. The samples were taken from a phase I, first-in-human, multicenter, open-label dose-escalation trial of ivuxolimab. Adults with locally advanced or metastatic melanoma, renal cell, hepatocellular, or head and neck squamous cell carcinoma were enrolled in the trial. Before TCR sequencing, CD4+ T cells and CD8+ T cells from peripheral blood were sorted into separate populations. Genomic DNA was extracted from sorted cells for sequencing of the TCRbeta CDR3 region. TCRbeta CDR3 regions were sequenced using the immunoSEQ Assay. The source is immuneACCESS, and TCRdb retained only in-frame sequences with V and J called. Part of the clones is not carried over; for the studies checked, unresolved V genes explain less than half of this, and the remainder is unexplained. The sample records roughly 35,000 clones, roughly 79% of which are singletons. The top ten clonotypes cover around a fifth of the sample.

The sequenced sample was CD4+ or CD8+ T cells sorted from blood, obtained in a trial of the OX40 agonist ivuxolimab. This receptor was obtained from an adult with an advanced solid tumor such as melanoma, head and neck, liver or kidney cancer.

The CDR3 reads CASSSRGSEQYF. At the DNA level, the sequence is TGTGCCAGCAGTTCCCGGGGGTCCGAGCAGTACTTC. The chain is encoded by TRBV28 joined to TRBJ2-7, with a weak D call of TRBD2 (6 bases match). Trimming takes 4 bases from V and 6 bases from J, and the germline ends sit 10 bases apart. Via the germline V gene, CDR1 is MDHEN and CDR2 SYDVKM. The CDR3 covers 12 residues, taking in both the cysteine and the phenylalanine. Here the CDR3 DNA is all that survives: 36 bases in frame from base 1.